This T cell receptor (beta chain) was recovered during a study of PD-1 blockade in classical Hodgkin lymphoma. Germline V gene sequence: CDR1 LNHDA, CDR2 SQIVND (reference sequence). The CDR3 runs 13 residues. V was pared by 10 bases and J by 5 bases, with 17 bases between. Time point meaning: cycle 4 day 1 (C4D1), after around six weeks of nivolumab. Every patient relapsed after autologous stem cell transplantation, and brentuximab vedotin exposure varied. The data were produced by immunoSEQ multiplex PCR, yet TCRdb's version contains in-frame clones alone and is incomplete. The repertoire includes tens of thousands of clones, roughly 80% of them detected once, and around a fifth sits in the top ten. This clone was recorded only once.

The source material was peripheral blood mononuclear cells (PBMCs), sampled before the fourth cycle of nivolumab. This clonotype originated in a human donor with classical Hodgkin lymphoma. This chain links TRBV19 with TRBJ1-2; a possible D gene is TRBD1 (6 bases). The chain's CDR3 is CATMRGERYGYTF. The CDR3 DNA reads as TGTGCCACCATGAGGGGGGAGAGGTATGGCTACACCTTC.